These T cell receptor beta chains were read from a single sample in a study of technical replicates of blood from several donors. Assay used: immunoSEQ multiplex PCR; TCRdb lists only in-frame clones, some missing. The sample holds about 84,000 clones, 93% seen once. Sequencing used T cells isolated from PBMCs. Receptors were obtained from a human donor in good health. The CDR3 runs from the conserved cysteine through the conserved F or W. D genes are given only for firm matches. Size is omitted from some rows. Given values are once, few, many or a class for expanded clones.

>.|.|TRBV5-8|TRBJ1-5
CASSLEGATYQPQHF
TGTGCCAGCAGCTTGGAAGGGGCTACCTATCAGCCCCAGCATTTT
>.|.|TRBV12-5|TRBJ1-1
CASATGYTEAFF
TGTGCTAGTGCTACAGGGTACACTGAAGCTTTCTTT
>TRBD2|.|TRBV6-1|TRBJ2-1
CASSGGLAGGDEQFF
TGTGCCAGCAGTGGGGGACTAGCGGGGGGGGATGAGCAGTTCTTC
>TRBD2|.|TRBV4-1|TRBJ2-7
CASSHPGGSYEQYF
TGCGCCAGCAGCCACCCGGGGGGGTCCTACGAGCAGTACTTC
>.|once|TRBV27|TRBJ2-1
CASSSSLGSYEQFF
TGTGCCAGCAGTTCCTCCCTAGGATCCTATGAGCAGTTCTTC
>.|.|TRBV18|TRBJ2-2
CASSPRRLRNTGELFF
TGTGCCAGCTCACCACGCAGACTAAGGAACACCGGGGAGCTGTTTTTT
>.|.|TRBV9|TRBJ1-3
CASSDIPSGNTIYF
TGTGCCAGCAGCGATATCCCCTCTGGAAACACCATATATTTT
>.|.|TRBV30|TRBJ1-5
CAWSATLQGRDQPQHF
TGTGCCTGGAGTGCCACACTACAGGGAAGGGATCAGCCCCAGCATTTT
>.|.|TRBV5-4|TRBJ1-5
CASSLEGSPQPQHF
TGTGCCAGCAGCTTAGAGGGCAGTCCCCAGCCCCAGCATTTT
>TRBD2|.|TRBV6-5|TRBJ2-5
CASSYSREGRETQYF
TGTGCCAGCAGTTACTCGAGGGAGGGGAGGGAGACCCAGTACTTC
>TRBD2|.|TRBV11-2|TRBJ2-5
CASSFLAGYQETQYF
TGTGCCAGCAGCTTCCTAGCGGGGTACCAAGAGACCCAGTACTTC
>.|.|TRBV2|TRBJ2-7
CASSGTSYEQYF
TGTGCCAGCAGTGGGACATCCTACGAGCAGTACTTC
>.|.|TRBV6-1|TRBJ2-3
CASSEAVSAVTQYF
TGTGCCAGCAGTGAAGCGGTTTCAGCGGTGACGCAGTATTTT
>TRBD1|.|TRBV5-1|TRBJ2-1
CASTQGAGARNEQFF
TGCGCCAGCACCCAGGGGGCAGGGGCTAGGAATGAGCAGTTCTTC
>TRBD1|.|TRBV7-2|TRBJ1-5
CASSIRNGQGKRGGQPQHF
TGTGCCAGCAGCATACGAAACGGACAGGGAAAAAGGGGCGGTCAGCCCCAGCATTTT
>TRBD1|.|TRBV5-4|TRBJ1-2
CASSWGTGYGYTF
TGTGCCAGCAGCTGGGGGACAGGGTATGGCTACACCTTC
>.|.|TRBV4-2|TRBJ2-7
CASSQEGSSYEQYF
TGTGCCAGCAGCCAAGAAGGGAGCTCCTACGAGCAGTACTTC
>TRBD1|.|TRBV10-1|TRBJ2-3
CASGNRGTDTQYF
TGCGCCAGCGGAAACAGGGGTACAGATACGCAGTATTTT
>.|.|TRBV15|TRBJ1-1
CATSRDHRNTEAFF
TGTGCCACCAGCAGAGATCATAGGAACACTGAAGCTTTCTTT
>.|.|TRBV4-1|TRBJ2-7
CASSLQGRYEQYF
TGCGCCAGCAGCCTCCAGGGGCGTTACGAGCAGTACTTC
>TRBD2|once|TRBV30|TRBJ2-1
CACAPGGAREQFF
TGTGCCTGCGCCCCCGGGGGGGCGCGTGAGCAGTTCTTC
>.|.|TRBV27|TRBJ2-3
CASSLKSLPTDTQYF
TGTGCCAGCAGTTTAAAATCACTCCCCACAGATACGCAGTATTTT
>.|.|TRBV2|TRBJ2-7
CASSEGGAGYYEQYF
TGTGCCAGCAGCGAGGGGGGGGCGGGCTACTACGAGCAGTACTTC
>TRBD1|.|TRBV5-6|TRBJ2-2
CASRTGTGFYGTGELFF
TGTGCCAGCAGGACCGGGACAGGTTTTTATGGCACCGGGGAGCTGTTTTTT
>.|.|TRBV4-1|TRBJ2-1
CASSNSLGAGAYDEQFF
TGCGCCAGCAGCAACTCCCTAGGGGCAGGGGCTTATGATGAGCAGTTCTTC
>TRBD2|.|TRBV29-1|TRBJ2-1
CRVGAGGPWAGNEQFF
TGCAGGGTCGGGGCGGGAGGGCCCTGGGCGGGGAATGAGCAGTTCTTC
>TRBD1|.|TRBV12-5|TRBJ1-4
CASGWPGTGAHRISNEKLFF
TGTGCTAGTGGTTGGCCGGGGACAGGGGCGCACAGGATCTCTAATGAAAAACTGTTTTTT
>TRBD2|.|TRBV9|TRBJ2-4
CASSPGTSTNIQYF
TGTGCCAGCAGCCCCGGGACTAGCACAAACATTCAGTACTTC
>TRBD1|once|TRBV9|TRBJ2-7
CASSKTGGLYEQYF
TGTGCCAGCAGCAAAACAGGGGGCCTCTACGAGCAGTACTTC
>.|.|TRBV7-9|TRBJ2-3
CASSPLGAEGGTDTQYF
TGTGCCAGCAGCCCCCTGGGTGCGGAGGGTGGTACAGATACGCAGTATTTT
>.|few|TRBV19|TRBJ1-1
CASSLRGRGTEAFF
TGTGCCAGTAGTCTCCGGGGGCGGGGGACTGAAGCTTTCTTT
>.|.|TRBV6-6|TRBJ2-3
CASSLRHQRQADTQYF
TGTGCCAGCAGCCTGAGACACCAAAGACAGGCAGATACGCAGTATTTT
>.|.|TRBV28|TRBJ2-7
CASSGVRVSYEQYF
TGTGCCAGCAGTGGCGTCAGGGTCTCCTACGAGCAGTACTTC
>TRBD1|.|TRBV6-5|TRBJ1-1
CASRDRGGSAEAFF
TGTGCCAGCAGAGACAGGGGAGGGAGCGCTGAAGCTTTCTTT
>TRBD2|once|TRBV4-1|TRBJ2-2
CASSQLAGSNTGELFF
TGCGCCAGCAGCCAATTAGCGGGATCGAACACCGGGGAGCTGTTTTTT
>TRBD1|.|TRBV14|TRBJ1-2
CASSRLDRGPYGYTF
TGTGCCAGCAGCCGACTGGACAGGGGCCCCTATGGCTACACCTTC
>TRBD1|.|TRBV7-8|TRBJ1-2
CASSVPGQGNYGYTF
TGTGCCAGCAGCGTCCCGGGACAGGGGAACTATGGCTACACCTTC
>TRBD2|.|TRBV6-5|TRBJ2-1
CASTPAGGPYNEQFF
TGTGCCAGCACCCCAGCGGGAGGGCCCTACAATGAGCAGTTCTTC
>TRBD1|.|TRBV2|TRBJ1-4
CASRARTGDEKLFF
TGTGCCAGCCGTGCTAGGACAGGGGATGAAAAACTGTTTTTT
>.|.|TRBV2|TRBJ2-5
CASRRQETQYF
TGTGCCAGCAGGCGCCAAGAGACCCAGTACTTC
>.|.|TRBV6-1|TRBJ1-2
CASSEVAGNVLYGYTF
TGTGCCAGCAGTGAAGTAGCGGGAAATGTTCTCTATGGCTACACCTTC
>.|.|TRBV11-2|TRBJ1-2
CASRRGASLYGYTF
TGTGCCAGCCGACGGGGGGCGAGCCTCTATGGCTACACCTTC
>.|.|TRBV28|TRBJ2-7
CASSPAQRWGGWGGEANEQYF
TGTGCCAGCAGTCCGGCCCAAAGGTGGGGGGGCTGGGGCGGCGAAGCGAACGAGCAGTACTTC
>TRBD1|once|TRBV7-8|TRBJ2-7
CASSLDRLGTYEQYF
TGTGCCAGCAGCTTGGACAGGCTGGGAACCTACGAGCAGTACTTC